One and the same sample provided the 8 T cell receptor beta chains below, sequenced in a study of cytomegalovirus exposure and HLA in healthy donors. PCR used 60 Vbeta primers and 13 Jbeta primers. Only in-frame clones appear in the TCRdb table, and some are missing; sequencing was by immunoSEQ multiplex PCR. The table has roughly 150,000 clones, approximately 80% seen once. Sequenced: PBMCs. The receptors were sampled from a woman in her 40s in good health and CMV-seronegative.

The V call is TRBV9, the J call TRBJ1-4; TRBD1 matches at 8 bases. Germline V lookup: CDR1 SGDLS, CDR2 YYNGEE. Germline trimming cut 3 bases from V and 3 bases from J; bases unmatched to any gene: 4. This CDR3 comprises 15 residues. Written as DNA, the CDR3 is TGTGCCAGCAGCGCAGGACAGGGTTCTAATGAAAAACTGTTTTTT. Translation gives CASSAGQGSNEKLFF.

This clone was recorded once. J is TRBJ1-5 and V is TRBV19, with D perhaps TRBD1 (5 bases). This CDR3 spans 15 amino acids. The ends were cut back, 4 bases at V and 0 bases at J, with 10 bases in the middle. CDR1 and CDR2 from the germline V gene are LNHDA and SQIVND (reference sequence). The CDR3 region is CASSRSRDSNQPQHF. DNA for the CDR3: TGTGCCAGTAGTAGATCCAGGGATAGCAATCAGCCCCAGCATTTT.

The V and J genes are TRBV28 and TRBJ2-1, with D perhaps TRBD2 (6 bases). Trimming removed 3 bases at V and 1 base at J, with 10 bases between. This CDR3 comprises 15 residues. Per germline, CDR1 MDHEN and CDR2 SYDVKM. CDR3 DNA sequence: TGTGCCAGCAGTTTCTTGGGACTGTCCTACAATGAGCAGTTCTTC. Amino acids: CASSFLGLSYNEQFF.

The chain couples TRBV5-1 to TRBJ2-1, with 10 bases that match TRBD1. Germline CDR1 SGHRS, CDR2 YFSETQ. CDR3 length: 15 residues. The V gene end was trimmed by 4 bases and the J gene end by 5 bases; junction bases not matched to a gene: 6. The CDR3: CASSTGQGINNEQFF. DNA of the CDR3: TGCGCCAGCAGCACGGGACAGGGGATAAACAATGAGCAGTTCTTC.

V usage is TRBV28 and J usage is TRBJ1-2, with 9 bases fitting TRBD1. Germline V gives CDR1 MDHEN, CDR2 SYDVKM. The CDR3 has 12 residues. With V trimmed by 11 bases and J by 6 bases, 7 bases remained unmatched. The CDR3 DNA reads as TGTGCCGGCTCAACAGGGGGCCATGGCTACACCTTC. This codes for CAGSTGGHGYTF.

As for this clone: The junction differs from germline at one of its ends, possibly a read error. The J gene is TRBJ2-7, the V gene TRBV9, with a weak D call TRBD1 (6 bases). CDR1 SGDLS and CDR2 YYNGEE come from the germline V gene. The CDR3 spans 13 residues. The CDR3 DNA reads TGTGCCAGCAGCGAGCAGGGGTCCTCCGAGCAGTACTTC. Encoded protein: CASSEQGSSEQYF.

This rearrangement joins TRBV7-9 to TRBJ2-1, with TRBD1 as a possible D gene (6 bases). CDR3 length: 15 residues. Trimming shortened V by 1 base and J by 7 bases, and 14 bases separated the two germline ends. Germline lookup yields CDR1 SEHNR and CDR2 FQNEAQ (reference sequence). In DNA, the CDR3 is TGTGCCAGCAGCTTAGGGGCACAGGGATCGAATGAGCAGTTCTTC. It yields the protein CASSLGAQGSNEQFF.

This chain connects TRBV4-3 to TRBJ1-4; 9 positions agree with TRBD1. Germline CDR1 LGHNA, CDR2 YSLEER. The CDR3 covers 17 residues. V lost 4 bases and J lost 4; bases outside the gene matches: 10. CDR3 region: CASSPDRGAPGNEKLFF. The DNA for the CDR3 is TGCGCCAGCAGCCCGGACAGGGGTGCACCGGGTAATGAAAAACTGTTTTTT.